This entry lists 30 T cell receptor beta chains sequenced from one sample in a study of T-cell reconstitution after alpha-beta-depleted transplantation in children. Unique molecular identifiers were incorporated when the TCRbeta library was constructed. Each CDR3 protein gets one entry after TCRdb re-called the PCR reads with MiXCR. The table lists around 500,000 distinct CDR3 sequences, around an eighth of them singletons. Sequencing used PBMCs from the stem cell graft donor, obtained from the stem cell graft. The receptors were gathered from a human donor who donated a stem cell graft to a child with combined immunodeficiency.

J is TRBJ2-7 and V is TRBV15; possibly TRBD2 for D (6 bases). The CDR3 sequence is 17 residues long. Trimming took 0 bases from V and 5 from J, leaving 20 bases between them. Germline assignment: CDR1 LNHNV and CDR2 YYDKDF (reference sequence). CDR3 bases: TGTGCCACCAGCAGAGATCGTTTCGGGGGAGTAGTCCACGAGCAGTACTTC. Amino acid sequence: CATSRDRFGGVVHEQYF.

This clonotype was detected only a few times. This rearrangement joins TRBV7-4 to TRBJ1-5, with 9 bases fitting TRBD1. Losses at the gene ends were 5 bases for V and 0 bases for J; bases not matched to a gene: 14. The V gene's germline CDR1 is SGHVT and CDR2 SQSDAQ. The CDR3 length is 19 residues. CDR3 loop: CASSPKDRGPDGSNQPQHF. CDR3 coding DNA: TGTGCCAGCAGCCCAAAGGACAGGGGTCCCGACGGTAGCAATCAGCCCCAGCATTTT.

This clonotype has ten or more counts. The V gene is TRBV24-1, the J gene TRBJ2-3; 7 bases match TRBD2. The CDR3 loop spans 16 amino acids. V shed 3 bases, J shed 2 bases, and the junction held 7 bases outside the gene matches. Germline values: CDR1 KGHDR, CDR2 SFDVKD. CDR3 loop: CATSDHRDYTTDTQYF. The DNA of the CDR3 is TGTGCCACCAGTGATCACCGGGACTACACCACAGATACGCAGTATTTT.

This clonotype has at least ten counts. The chain carries TRBV5-4 and TRBJ2-1; weak D call: TRBD2 (7 bases). Germline CDR1 is SGHNT and CDR2 is YYREEE (reference sequence). This CDR3 region has 15 residues. V was cut by 0 bases and J by 7 bases, with 14 bases left in between. CDR3 sequence: CASSLAGGPGNEQFF. The CDR3 DNA follows: TGTGCCAGCAGCTTGGCGGGGGGCCCGGGGAATGAGCAGTTCTTC.

This clonotype showed up just a few times. The V and J genes are TRBV4-1 and TRBJ2-5, with D unclear. Germline loops: CDR1 MGHRA, CDR2 YSYEKL. The CDR3 runs to 16 residues. Deletions cut 3 bases from V and 1 base from J, with 15 bases between. CDR3: CASSQVNLGFQETQYF. In nucleotides, the CDR3 is TGCGCCAGCAGCCAGGTCAACTTAGGGTTCCAAGAGACCCAGTACTTC.

The genes are TRBV11-3 and TRBJ2-3, with D maybe TRBD2 (5 bases). Trimming removed 4 bases from V and 5 bases from J, with 10 bases in between. The CDR3 is made up of 13 amino acids. Germline loops: CDR1 SGHNT, CDR2 YENEEA. CDR3: CASSSGMEDTQYF. DNA of the CDR3: TGTGCCAGCAGCTCCGGGATGGAAGATACGCAGTATTTT.

This clonotype showed up many times. The chain links TRBV12-3 or TRBV12-4 to TRBJ2-7, with 9 bases lining up with TRBD1. The trim removed 2 bases at V and 5 bases at J, leaving 7 bases unmatched. The CDR3 consists of 15 residues. The CDR3 DNA sequence: TGTGCCAGCAGTTTAAGAACAGGGGGCGACCACGAGCAGTACTTC. Its protein is CASSLRTGGDHEQYF.

V and J are TRBV4-3 and TRBJ1-4; 11 bases align to TRBD1. The CDR3 is 15 amino acids. J lost 7 bases, V lost 3 bases, and 4 bases had no gene match. Germline CDR1 LGHNA, CDR2 YSLEER. CDR3 sequence reads: CASSHPGQGVEKLFF. In DNA form, the CDR3 reads TGCGCCAGCAGCCATCCGGGACAGGGGGTTGAAAAACTGTTTTTT.

The chain links TRBV28 to TRBJ2-6, with D maybe TRBD1 (5 bases). Germline V gene lookup returns CDR1 MDHEN and CDR2 SYDVKM. Trimming took off 7 bases at V and 0 bases at J, with 19 bases between the two ends. This CDR3 has 18 residues. The CDR3 spells CASTPLVRGPSGANVLTF. The CDR3 DNA reads as TGTGCCAGCACTCCCCTAGTAAGGGGCCCCTCTGGGGCCAACGTCCTGACTTTC.

This clonotype showed up many times. J is TRBJ2-1 and V is TRBV21-1; the table's D call TRBD1 went unverified against the DNA. TRBV21-1 is labeled a pseudogene. The CDR3 consists of 15 residues. The CDR3 nucleotides read TGTGCCAGCCCTCACAGGGATCGGGGCTACAATGAGCAGTTCTTC. Translation gives CASPHRDRGYNEQFF.

Many counts were recorded for this clonotype. The chain combines TRBV29-1 with TRBJ2-5, with a possible D match to TRBD1 (5 bases). V dropped 7 bases and J dropped 4 bases, with 19 bases sitting between them. The CDR3 is made up of 14 amino acids. Per the germline V gene, CDR1 is SQVTM and CDR2 is ANQGSEA. The CDR3 here is CSGNSLLGVETQYF. The CDR3 nucleotides are TGCAGCGGGAACTCACTCCTAGGGGTAGAGACCCAGTACTTC.

This clonotype came up a few times. The chain employs TRBV7-9 and TRBJ1-2, with D perhaps matching TRBD1 (6 bases). CDR3 size: 15 residues. The V end lost 5 bases, the J end lost 4 bases, and 17 bases lay between the germline ends. Germline V lookup: CDR1 SEHNR, CDR2 FQNEAQ (reference sequence). The CDR3 DNA reads as TGTGCCAGCAGCCGCCCCGGGACACCAACCTATGGCTACACCTTC. Its protein is CASSRPGTPTYGYTF.

The chain is built from TRBV5-4 and TRBJ2-1; maybe TRBD2 (6 bases). This CDR3 region has 15 residues. Trimming pared 4 bases from V and 3 bases from J, leaving 14 bases between. Germline V gene sequence: CDR1 SGHNT, CDR2 YYREEE (reference sequence). CDR3 residues: CASSPERVRYNEQFF. CDR3 in DNA: TGTGCCAGCAGCCCGGAGCGGGTCCGCTACAATGAGCAGTTCTTC.

This clonotype was counted between two and nine times. The J gene is TRBJ2-3, the V gene TRBV5-1, with D possibly matching TRBD2 (5 bases). The CDR3 sequence is 14 residues long. From germline, CDR1 is SGHRS and CDR2 YFSETQ. V lost 4 bases, J lost 2 bases, and 11 bases lay in between. The CDR3 DNA sequence: TGCGCCAGCAGCCTAACACTAGTCACAGATACGCAGTATTTT. Its translation: CASSLTLVTDTQYF.

This rearrangement joins TRBV5-1 to TRBJ2-2, with 8 bases aligning to TRBD1. The length of the CDR3 is 18 residues. In germline, CDR1 is SGHRS, CDR2 YFSETQ. The J segment lost 4 bases and the V segment lost 6 bases, leaving 17 bases of the junction unmatched. The CDR3 DNA is TGCGCCAGCACAGCCGGGACAGGAAAATTCCGCGGCACCGGGGAGCTGTTTTTT. This sequence encodes CASTAGTGKFRGTGELFF. Using reference TRBV5-1 and TRBJ2-2 for the parts outside the CDR3, the full variable domain is KAGVTQTPRYLIKTRGQQVTLSCSPISGHRSVSWYQQTPGQGLQFLFEYFSETQRNKGNFPGRFSGRQFSNSRSEMNVSTLELGDSALYLCASTAGTGKFRGTGELFFGEGSRLTVL.

J is TRBJ2-5 and V is TRBV4-3, with D uncertain. Germline loops: CDR1 LGHNA, CDR2 YSLEER. The CDR3 contains 12 residues. V lost 6 bases to trimming and J lost 2 bases, with 7 bases between them. CDR3 loop: CASRRQQETQYF. CDR3 DNA sequence: TGCGCCAGCAGGAGGCAGCAAGAGACCCAGTACTTC.

This clonotype was recorded a few times. This sequence joins TRBV4-3 and TRBJ2-3, with 12 bases that match TRBD2. V dropped 4 bases and J dropped 0; count of bases not matched to a gene: 8. Germline CDR1 LGHNA, CDR2 YSLEER. The CDR3 length is 18 residues. The CDR3 DNA is TGCGCCAGCAGCCCCGGACTAGCGGGGCCGTTCAGCACAGATACGCAGTATTTT. It yields the protein CASSPGLAGPFSTDTQYF.

This clonotype is a singleton in its sample. This CDR3 is CASSSTGPFSRGYEQYF. CDR3 bases: TGTGCCAGCAGTTCCACGGGCCCATTCAGTAGAGGCTACGAGCAGTACTTC. The chain couples TRBV27 to TRBJ2-7; D is unresolved. The germline V gene has CDR1 MNHEY and CDR2 SMNVEV (reference sequence). The V end was cut by 4 bases, the J end by 3 bases, with 22 bases between. The CDR3 runs to 17 residues.

This chain connects TRBV24-1 to TRBJ2-3; possible D gene TRBD2, 5 bases. V was clipped by 3 bases and J by 0 bases, with 9 bases between them. The CDR3 is made up of 15 amino acids. In germline, CDR1 is KGHDR, CDR2 SFDVKD. The CDR3 protein is CATSDTGKSTDTQYF. Written as DNA, the CDR3 is TGTGCCACCAGTGATACCGGGAAGAGCACAGATACGCAGTATTTT.

The chain combines TRBV6-1 with TRBJ1-6, with TRBD1 matching 12 bases. CDR1 and CDR2 (germline): MNHNS, SASEGT. The junction had 9 bases not matched to a gene; V was cut back by 7 bases and J by 8 bases. The CDR3 extends over 16 amino acids. CDR3 sequence: CASTTGQGAWYSPLHF. The CDR3 DNA is TGTGCCAGCACCACGGGACAGGGGGCCTGGTATTCACCCCTCCACTTT.

The CDR3 coding sequence is TGTGCCAGCAGTTGGGCCGGACAGGCGCCTGAAAAACTGTTTTTT. Protein: CASSWAGQAPEKLFF. The chain carries TRBV12-3 or TRBV12-4 and TRBJ1-4; 7 bases line up with TRBD1. Trimming cost V 4 bases and J 7 bases; bases outside gene matches: 9. This CDR3 has 15 amino acids.

This clonotype was seen a handful of times. Sequence at one end of the junction differs from germline and may be a read error. This chain uses TRBV4-3 with TRBJ2-1; D unclear. CDR3 length: 12 amino acids. CDR1 and CDR2 (germline): LGHNA, YSLEER. The DNA of the CDR3 is TGCGCCAGCAGCCATGGCGGCGTCCAGAGGATCTTC. It encodes CASSHGGVQRIF.

This clonotype was seen only a few times. This chain uses TRBV19 with TRBJ2-7; TRBD2 is a possible D gene (6 bases). Trimming removed 4 bases from V and 0 bases from J, with 13 bases in between. The CDR3 contains 15 residues. Germline CDR1 LNHDA, CDR2 SQIVND (reference sequence). DNA of the CDR3: TGTGCCAGTAGTAGGGGCGGGGTACCCTCCTACGAGCAGTACTTC. Its protein product is CASSRGGVPSYEQYF.

This clonotype has ten or more counts. The chain links TRBV12-3 or TRBV12-4 to TRBJ2-1; D is unresolved. CDR3 size: 15 residues. Trimming stripped 3 bases from V and 9 bases from J, with 18 bases between. CDR3 region: CASSFVPERSGEQFF. The CDR3 region has the DNA TGTGCCAGCAGTTTCGTACCCGAACGATCGGGTGAGCAGTTCTTC.

The V and J genes are TRBV20-1 and TRBJ2-1; weak D call: TRBD2 (7 bases). V was cut by 6 bases and J by 3 bases, with 15 bases left in between. From germline, CDR1 is DFQATT and CDR2 SNEGSKA (reference sequence). The CDR3 runs 14 residues. In DNA, the CDR3 is TGCAGTGCCCCCGCCGGGGGGCTCTACAATGAGCAGTTCTTC. This translates into CSAPAGGLYNEQFF.

This clonotype occurred many times. The rearrangement joins TRBV9 to TRBJ2-3; D may be TRBD2 (6 bases). The CDR3 is 14 amino acids. CDR1 SGDLS and CDR2 YYNGEE come from the germline V gene. The germline V and J ends were trimmed by 3 bases and 8 bases, with 16 bases remaining between them. The CDR3 is CASSGLADLSTQYF. CDR3 sequence (DNA): TGTGCCAGCAGCGGTTTAGCGGATCTAAGTACGCAGTATTTT.

This chain uses TRBV5-1 with TRBJ1-2; 7 bases are shared with TRBD1. J gave up 5 bases and V 0 bases, and 7 bases lay outside the gene matches. The CDR3 runs 15 residues. CDR1 is SGHRS, CDR2 YFSETQ, per germline. CDR3 in amino acids: CASSLGGRGEYGYTF. The CDR3 DNA is TGCGCCAGCAGCTTGGGCGGCAGGGGGGAGTATGGCTACACCTTC.

J is TRBJ2-7 and V is TRBV7-9, with D possibly being TRBD2 (6 bases). Germline V lookup: CDR1 SEHNR, CDR2 FQNEAQ (reference sequence). This CDR3 is 14 amino acids long. Deletions cut 3 bases from V and 0 bases from J, with 9 bases between. This CDR3 is CASSLEGNSYEQYF. The CDR3 bases are TGTGCCAGCAGCTTGGAGGGGAACTCCTACGAGCAGTACTTC. Full variable domain (missing parts from reference TRBV7-9 and TRBJ2-7): DTGVSQNPRHKITKRGQNVTFRCDPISEHNRLYWYRQTLGQGPEFLTYFQNEAQLEKSRLLSDRFSAERPKGSFSTLEIQRTEQGDSAMYLCASSLEGNSYEQYFGPGTRLTVT.

Here the CDR3 DNA reads TGCAGTGCTAGAGATTATGGCTTTGAGTCCTACGAGCAGTACTTC. This translates into CSARDYGFESYEQYF. The chain uses TRBV20-1 and TRBJ2-7, with D unresolved. Looked up from germline, CDR1 is DFQATT and CDR2 is SNEGSKA (reference sequence). V dropped 0 bases and J dropped 1 base, with 13 bases sitting between them. The CDR3 spans 15 residues.

There are a few counts of this clonotype. The V call is TRBV2, the J call TRBJ2-3, with D uncertain. The V gene's germline CDR1 is SNHLY and CDR2 FYNNEI. The V gene lost 3 bases and the J gene lost 7 bases, with 14 bases spanning the gap. The CDR3 is made up of 14 amino acids. The CDR3 loop reads CASSELGSRYTQYF. The CDR3 DNA is TGTGCCAGCAGTGAGTTGGGCTCCCGGTATACGCAGTATTTT.